The table lists the clone carrying this TCR beta chain with many counts. Its specificity is unknown. The lymph nodes were axillary draining lymph nodes from breast cancer patients. The data belong to a study of breast tumors, draining lymph nodes, adjacent tissues. Study findings and constraints: The lymph node origin of tumor T cells was framed as consistent with a hypothesis, not demonstrated. Tumor and nontumor repertoires were significantly more similar in luminal-like than in basal-like breast cancer. Compared with lymph nodes, tumors were less diverse; compared with nontumor tissue, more. The data were judged consistent with most tumor T cells coming from lymph node and expanding in tumor.

This CDR3 comprises 14 residues. The germline CDR1 and CDR2 sequences are SGHDT and YYEEEE. Trimming shortened V by 1 base and J by 3 bases, and 9 bases separated the two germline ends. TCRdb reanalysed the multiplex PCR reads using MiXCR and keeps one entry per CDR3 protein. The sample includes about 120,000 distinct CDR3 sequences, about 20% of them seen just once. The TCR was taken from a female donor with breast cancer. Some clones in this sample may be carry-over from other donors' samples. V gene TRBV5-6 combines with J gene TRBJ2-3; no reliable D call. The sample taken for sequencing was axillary lymph node tissue. The CDR3 DNA sequence: TGTGCCAGCAGCTTGAACCGGTTGACAGATACGCAGTATTTT. Translation gives CASSLNRLTDTQYF.